This T cell receptor (beta chain) was observed in a study of T cell responses to AZD1222 COVID-19 vaccine. The data were produced by immunoSEQ multiplex PCR, yet TCRdb's version contains in-frame clones alone and is incomplete. The data show 100,000 to 110,000 clones, roughly 86% seen once. The CDR3 is made up of 14 amino acids. Germline V gives CDR1 SNHLY, CDR2 FYNNEI. V dropped 6 bases and J dropped 4; count of bases not matched to a gene: 9. The study's findings and limits: Among spike-specific TCRs, nearly half reportedly target unmutated variant regions.

As to this clone: Its antigen is unknown.

Sequenced here: peripheral blood, sampled on day 0 of MenACWY control vaccination. The origin of this receptor is an adult in good health. The J gene is TRBJ2-7, the V gene TRBV2; 7 positions agree with TRBD2. CDR3 in amino acids: CASSPGGGWYEQYF. For the CDR3, the DNA is TGTGCCAGCAGCCCCGGCGGGGGTTGGTACGAGCAGTACTTC.